One and the same sample provided the 3 T cell receptor beta chains below, sequenced in a study of blood T cell repertoires in COVID-19. Assay: immunoSEQ multiplex PCR; the TCRdb copy retains only in-frame clones and omits some. There are about 220,000 clones in the sample; more than 65% occur only once, and 9.7% lies in the top ten. Sequenced material: peripheral blood. These receptors were obtained from a man aged 45-65 years with active or convalescent COVID-19.

The chain uses TRBV7-3 and TRBJ2-3, with 7 bases aligning to TRBD2. This CDR3 is 14 amino acids long. Germline V gene data show CDR1 as SGHTA and CDR2 as FQGTGA. V shed 3 bases, J shed 6 bases, and the junction held 6 bases outside the gene matches. This chain's CDR3 is CASSFEGGPDTQYF. In DNA, the CDR3 is TGTGCCAGCAGCTTTGAGGGAGGGCCGGATACGCAGTATTTT.

V usage is TRBV28 and J usage is TRBJ1-1, with D perhaps matching TRBD1 (6 bases). V dropped 3 bases and J dropped 5 bases, with 16 bases sitting between them. The CDR3 is 15 amino acids. Germline V gene data show CDR1 as MDHEN and CDR2 as SYDVKM. The CDR3 DNA reads TGTGCCAGCAGTTTTGGCGGGGGGCGAAGGACTGAAGCTTTCTTT. It specifies CASSFGGGRRTEAFF.

The chain couples TRBV5-6 to TRBJ2-3; D uncertain. The V end lost 0 bases, the J end lost 1 base, and 9 bases lay between the germline ends. This CDR3 has 15 residues. Looked up from germline, CDR1 is SGHDT and CDR2 is YYEEEE. In DNA form, the CDR3 reads TGTGCCAGCAGCTTGGGAGCCGTGGGCACAGATACGCAGTATTTT. Translating it yields CASSLGAVGTDTQYF.